The present T cell receptor (beta chain) was sequenced within a study of OX40 agonist ivuxolimab in advanced cancers. Study background: Intravenous ivuxolimab at 0.01 to 10 mg/kg was given to patients every 2 weeks. Patients achieving partial responses numbered three: one hepatocellular carcinoma case and two cutaneous melanoma cases. Study observations and caveats: With doses of 0.1 to 3.0 mg/kg, CD4+ and CD8+ blood T cells had undergone clonal expansion by week 6.

This CDR3 is built from 15 residues. Germline lookup yields CDR1 SQVTM and CDR2 ANQGSEA. The V segment lost 6 bases and the J segment 4 bases; nucleotides outside the gene matches: 12. Sequencing used immunoSEQ multiplex PCR; TCRdb keeps in-frame clones, though not all of them. This table holds 80,000 to 100,000 clones, 86% found once. Of note for this clone: Its specificity is unknown.

The sequenced sample was CD4+ or CD8+ T cells sorted from blood, obtained in a trial of the OX40 agonist ivuxolimab. The TCR originated in an adult with an advanced solid tumor such as melanoma, head and neck, liver or kidney cancer. V usage is TRBV29-1 and J usage is TRBJ2-1, with 7 bases that match TRBD2. The CDR3 region is CSVTPPSGVYNEQFF. The CDR3 DNA is TGCAGCGTCACCCCCCCTAGCGGAGTATACAATGAGCAGTTCTTC.